Below, 4 T cell receptor beta chains from the same sample are listed, as sequenced in a study of shared clonotypes between healthy human individuals. Using immunoSEQ multiplex PCR, the repertoire was profiled, and TCRdb retains in-frame clones only, with some absent. In the table there are about 2 million clones, over 85% of which are singletons. Sequenced: naive CD4+ T cells sorted from blood. Stated subset: CD45RA+ positively selected. These receptors were obtained from a man between 18 and 29 years old in good health.

This clone occurred once. The chain employs TRBV4-1 and TRBJ2-5; 10 bases align to TRBD2. Germline trimming cut 1 base from V and 4 bases from J; bases unmatched to any gene: 0. This CDR3 has 14 residues. Looked up from germline, CDR1 is MGHRA and CDR2 is YSYEKL. CDR3 in amino acids: CASSQGTSGETQYF. In nucleotides, the CDR3 is TGCGCCAGCAGCCAAGGGACTAGCGGAGAGACCCAGTACTTC.

The genes are TRBV6-1 and TRBJ1-2, with D possibly being TRBD1 (5 bases). CDR1 is MNHNS and CDR2 is SASEGT in the germline V gene. The CDR3 sequence is 14 residues long. The germline V and J ends were trimmed by 2 bases and 4 bases, with 11 bases remaining between them. The CDR3 sequence is CASSESGTAYGYTF. In DNA form, the CDR3 reads TGTGCCAGCAGTGAATCCGGGACTGCCTATGGCTACACCTTC.

V is TRBV6-5 and J is TRBJ2-5; 9 bases align to TRBD1. CDR1 MNHEY and CDR2 SVGAGI come from the germline V gene. The CDR3 is made up of 15 amino acids. V lost 0 bases, J lost 11 bases, and 10 bases stayed unmatched. The CDR3 reads CASSYSVQGAGEQYF. The CDR3 DNA sequence: TGTGCCAGCAGTTACTCGGTACAGGGGGCTGGGGAGCAGTACTTC.

On this clone itself: Within the sample, other DNA sequences also encode this same CDR3. This chain joins TRBV18 and TRBJ1-2; D ambiguous. CDR1 KGHSH and CDR2 LQKENI come from the germline V gene. Trimming cost V 0 bases and J 2 bases, with 4 bases left between them. The CDR3 totals 13 residues. CDR3 loop: CASSPPGNYGYTF. CDR3 coding DNA: TGTGCCAGCTCACCACCAGGGAACTATGGCTACACCTTC.